Listed here are 26 T cell receptor beta chains from one sample, sequenced in a study of shared clonotypes between healthy human individuals. Terminally differentiated effector memory CD45RA+ cells were excluded by CCR7 positive selection of CD45RO-negative cells. This table comes from immunoSEQ multiplex PCR, and its TCRdb copy is limited to in-frame clones, with some not included. The sample yields about 2,100,000 clones, around 93% seen once. The sample was naive CD8+ T cells from PBMCs. These receptors all stem from a man between 18 and 29 years old in good health. Some clones in this sample may be carry-over from other donors' samples.

The chain employs TRBV27 and TRBJ2-7; 11 bases are shared with TRBD2. CDR1 is MNHEY and CDR2 is SMNVEV in the germline V gene (reference sequence). The ends lost 7 bases at V and 6 bases at J; junction bases unmatched: 11. The CDR3 is 15 amino acids. The DNA for the CDR3 is TGTGCCAGCACCCGATTAACTAGCGGGAGACTCGAGCAGTACTTC. Its protein is CASTRLTSGRLEQYF.

This chain connects TRBV27 to TRBJ2-2; a possible D gene is TRBD1 (6 bases). The V and J ends lost 4 bases and 2 bases respectively, with 14 bases between them. Germline V lookup: CDR1 MNHEY, CDR2 SMNVEV (reference sequence). The CDR3 sequence is 16 residues long. The CDR3 DNA follows: TGTGCCAGCAGTTACCTTGGGACACGTAACACCGGGGAGCTGTTTTTT. Its protein is CASSYLGTRNTGELFF.

This CDR3 is CAIWGGSNQPQHF. In DNA, the CDR3 is TGTGCCATCTGGGGAGGGAGCAATCAGCCCCAGCATTTT. V gene TRBV10-3 combines with J gene TRBJ1-5; D call uncertain. CDR3 length: 13 amino acids. V was shortened by 8 bases and J by 1 base, with 9 bases between the two germline ends. Germline V gene data show CDR1 as ENHRY and CDR2 as SYGVKD.

This clone was observed once. The chain carries TRBV27 and TRBJ2-1, with 11 bases fitting TRBD2. Germline CDR1 is MNHEY and CDR2 is SMNVEV (reference sequence). V lost 4 bases to trimming and J lost 8 bases; unmatched junction nucleotides: 4. The CDR3 runs 14 residues. CDR3 residues: CASSSLLAGDEQFF. Here the CDR3 DNA reads TGTGCCAGCAGTTCCTTACTAGCGGGAGATGAGCAGTTCTTC.

The chain has TRBV4-1 and TRBJ1-1, with D possibly TRBD1 on 5 matching bases. The V and J ends lost 4 bases and 1 base respectively, with 13 bases between them. Germline-derived CDR1 and CDR2 are MGHRA and YSYEKL. The CDR3 spans 15 residues. CDR3 region: CASSPRTGTNTEAFF. For the CDR3, the DNA is TGCGCCAGCAGCCCCCGCACCGGGACGAACACTGAAGCTTTCTTT.

The chain has TRBV2 and TRBJ1-1; 10 bases are shared with TRBD1. Losses at the gene ends were 10 bases for V and 4 bases for J; bases not matched to a gene: 3. This CDR3 has 12 residues. The germline V gene encodes CDR1 SNHLY and CDR2 FYNNEI. The CDR3: CATRDRGTEAFF. DNA of the CDR3: TGTGCCACCAGGGACAGGGGCACTGAAGCTTTCTTT.

The chain combines TRBV4-2 with TRBJ1-2; no clear D gene. CDR1 and CDR2 from the germline V gene are LGHNA and YNFKEQ. V shed 2 bases and J shed 1 base, with 17 bases lying between them. CDR3 length equals 17 residues. The CDR3 coding sequence is TGTGCCAGCAGCCAATCGGACGCAGATATCTATAACTATGGCTACACCTTC. This codes for CASSQSDADIYNYGYTF.

This sequence joins TRBV19 and TRBJ2-5; D uncertain. The length of the CDR3 is 13 residues. Trimming took 3 bases from V and 3 from J, leaving 8 bases between them. Germline V lookup: CDR1 LNHDA, CDR2 SQIVND (reference sequence). The chain's CDR3 is CASSMDPEETQYF. The CDR3 region has the DNA TGTGCCAGTAGTATGGACCCAGAAGAGACCCAGTACTTC.

CDR3 protein: CASSQSYTGGNYGYTF. The CDR3 DNA follows: TGTGCCAGCAGCCAATCGTACACAGGGGGGAACTATGGCTACACCTTC. The chain couples TRBV16 to TRBJ1-2; 8 nucleotides line up with TRBD1. This CDR3 is 16 amino acids long. Germline-derived CDR1 and CDR2 are KGHSY and FQNENV. The J segment lost 2 bases and the V segment lost 0 bases, leaving 5 bases of the junction unmatched.

This sequence joins TRBV6-1 and TRBJ2-7, with unresolved D. CDR3 length: 13 amino acids. The V gene lost 4 bases and the J gene lost 3 bases, with 10 bases spanning the gap. Germline-derived CDR1 and CDR2 are MNHNS and SASEGT. The CDR3 bases are TGTGCCAGCAGTGTTTGGCAGATCTACGAGCAGTACTTC. It yields the protein CASSVWQIYEQYF.

The chain links TRBV30 to TRBJ2-2, with TRBD2 matching over 7 bases. CDR3 length: 13 amino acids. V gave up 3 bases and J gave up 8 bases; unmatched junction bases: 6. From germline, CDR1 is GTSNPN and CDR2 SVGIG (reference sequence). The DNA of the CDR3 is TGTGCCTGGAGAAGGATGCGGGAGGGGGAGCTGTTTTTT. It encodes CAWRRMREGELFF.

V and J are TRBV7-9 and TRBJ2-2; D gene ambiguous. CDR3 length equals 12 residues. Germline loops: CDR1 SEHNR, CDR2 FQNEAQ (reference sequence). Trimming pared 6 bases from V and 3 bases from J, leaving 5 bases between. This CDR3 reads CASSPYTGELFF. CDR3 DNA sequence: TGTGCCAGCAGTCCATACACCGGGGAGCTGTTTTTT.

The rearrangement uses TRBV7-2 and TRBJ2-7, with D perhaps TRBD1 or TRBD2 (6 bases each). Trimming cost V 6 bases and J 2 bases, with 20 bases left between them. Looked up from germline, CDR1 is SGHTA and CDR2 is FQGNSA. The CDR3 has 16 residues. CDR3 bases: TGTGCCAGCAGAGGACGTTCAGGGGAGGAGGCCTACGAGCAGTACTTC. Its translation is CASRGRSGEEAYEQYF.

The chain carries TRBV9 and TRBJ2-3, with D possibly TRBD2 on 5 matching bases. V lost 0 bases and J lost 1, with 12 bases in between. CDR1 is SGDLS and CDR2 is YYNGEE in the germline V gene. The CDR3 has 16 residues. CDR3 protein: CASSVEGFGGTDTQYF. The CDR3 nucleotides are TGTGCCAGCAGCGTAGAAGGGTTCGGGGGCACAGATACGCAGTATTTT.

This clone was counted a single time. The V call is TRBV2, the J call TRBJ2-1; 11 bases align to TRBD2. CDR1 and CDR2 (germline): SNHLY, FYNNEI. The CDR3 loop spans 14 amino acids. V lost 3 bases, J lost 8 bases, and 3 bases stayed unmatched. The CDR3 sequence is CASSEGTSGDEQFF. The DNA of the CDR3 is TGTGCCAGCAGTGAGGGGACTAGCGGAGATGAGCAGTTCTTC.

This chain connects TRBV7-8 to TRBJ1-5, with unresolved D. Germline CDR1 SGHVS, CDR2 FQNEAQ. Trimming stripped 5 bases from V and 0 bases from J, with 14 bases between. CDR3 length: 16 residues. The CDR3 is CASSREILYSNQPQHF. CDR3 nucleotide sequence: TGTGCCAGCAGCCGAGAGATTCTTTATAGCAATCAGCCCCAGCATTTT.

The chain uses TRBV27 and TRBJ2-1; TRBD1 matches at 7 bases. The ends lost 6 bases at V and 2 bases at J; junction bases unmatched: 13. The CDR3 contains 17 residues. In germline, CDR1 is MNHEY, CDR2 SMNVEV (reference sequence). The CDR3 loop reads CASSPLGDRVAYNEQFF. In DNA form, the CDR3 reads TGTGCCAGCAGCCCACTTGGAGACAGGGTGGCCTACAATGAGCAGTTCTTC.

In this sample, this clone turned up once. The chain carries TRBV10-2 and TRBJ1-2; D is ambiguous. There are 14 residues in the CDR3. Germline lookup yields CDR1 WSHSY and CDR2 SAAADI. V was clipped by 8 bases and J by 0 bases, with 13 bases between them. The CDR3 protein is CASFDGTPNYGYTF. CDR3 DNA: TGCGCCAGCTTCGACGGCACTCCTAACTATGGCTACACCTTC.

The genes are TRBV7-9 and TRBJ1-1; D unresolved. V shed 1 base and J shed 10 bases, with 10 bases lying between them. CDR3 size: 12 residues. Germline V lookup: CDR1 SEHNR, CDR2 FQNEAQ (reference sequence). The CDR3 region has the DNA TGTGCCAGCAGCTTAGGGGTGAGTGGAGCTTTCTTT. Translation gives CASSLGVSGAFF.

V usage is TRBV7-9 and J usage is TRBJ2-7; 7 bases are shared with TRBD1. Per germline, CDR1 SEHNR and CDR2 FQNEAQ (reference sequence). With V trimmed by 5 bases and J by 2 bases, 6 bases remained unmatched. The CDR3 is 14 amino acids. Here the CDR3 reads CASSPSGQPYEQYF. The CDR3, as DNA: TGTGCCAGCAGCCCCTCGGGACAGCCCTACGAGCAGTACTTC.

The rearrangement uses TRBV4-1 and TRBJ2-7; 8 bases fit TRBD1. The V gene's germline CDR1 is MGHRA and CDR2 YSYEKL. The CDR3 consists of 14 residues. V was pared by 5 bases and J by 3 bases, with 6 bases of the junction left unmatched. Here the CDR3 DNA reads TGCGCCAGCAGCTACGGGACAGGCAGCTACGAGCAGTACTTC. Amino acid sequence: CASSYGTGSYEQYF.

The chain is built from TRBV5-1 and TRBJ1-1; D gene unclear. The CDR3 consists of 15 residues. Trimming pared 4 bases from V and 6 bases from J, leaving 19 bases between. From germline, CDR1 is SGHRS and CDR2 YFSETQ. CDR3 sequence reads: CASSPRVSNLPEAFF. For the CDR3, the DNA is TGCGCCAGCAGCCCCCGCGTCTCGAATTTACCTGAAGCTTTCTTT.

This clone came up a few times. V is TRBV27 and J is TRBJ2-7; 8 positions match TRBD2. This CDR3 region has 14 residues. The V segment lost 4 bases and the J segment 3 bases; nucleotides outside the gene matches: 5. Germline CDR1 is MNHEY and CDR2 is SMNVEV (reference sequence). The CDR3 loop reads CASSWTSPFYEQYF. CDR3 sequence (DNA): TGTGCCAGCAGTTGGACTAGCCCCTTCTACGAGCAGTACTTC.

The V call is TRBV10-3, the J call TRBJ2-7, with 7 bases matching TRBD1. Germline loops: CDR1 ENHRY, CDR2 SYGVKD. The CDR3 is 14 residues long. J lost 5 bases, V lost 4 bases, and 8 bases had no gene match. The CDR3 region is CAISGAGTVDEQYF. The CDR3 DNA is TGTGCCATCAGTGGAGCTGGGACAGTTGACGAGCAGTACTTC.

The genes are TRBV4-3 and TRBJ1-1; D unresolved. The germline CDR1 and CDR2 sequences are LGHNA and YSLEER. The ends were cut back, 3 bases at V and 3 bases at J, with 14 bases in the middle. CDR3 length equals 15 residues. The CDR3, as DNA: TGCGCCAGCAGCCAGGGCGGCGGGGTGGACACTGAAGCTTTCTTT. This encodes CASSQGGGVDTEAFF.

The chain uses TRBV7-2 and TRBJ2-1; 12 bases align to TRBD2. The CDR3 is 15 residues long. The ends lost 5 bases at V and 4 bases at J; junction bases unmatched: 3. Germline V gene data show CDR1 as SGHTA and CDR2 as FQGNSA. This CDR3 reads CASSRLAGVYNEQFF. Here the CDR3 DNA reads TGTGCCAGCAGCCGACTAGCGGGAGTTTACAATGAGCAGTTCTTC.